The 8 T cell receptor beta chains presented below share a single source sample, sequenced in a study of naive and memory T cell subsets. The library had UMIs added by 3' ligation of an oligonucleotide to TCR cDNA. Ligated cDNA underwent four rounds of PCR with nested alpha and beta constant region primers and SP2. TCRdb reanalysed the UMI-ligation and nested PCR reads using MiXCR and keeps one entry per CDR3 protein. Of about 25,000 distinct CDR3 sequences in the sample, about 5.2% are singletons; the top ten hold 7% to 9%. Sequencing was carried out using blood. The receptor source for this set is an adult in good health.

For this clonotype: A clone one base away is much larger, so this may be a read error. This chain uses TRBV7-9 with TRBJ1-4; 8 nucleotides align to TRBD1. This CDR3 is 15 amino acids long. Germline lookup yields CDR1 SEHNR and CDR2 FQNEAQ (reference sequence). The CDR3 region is CDSSLGQGLIEKLFF. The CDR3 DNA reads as TGTGACAGCAGCTTAGGACAGGGACTGATTGAAAAACTGTTTTTT.

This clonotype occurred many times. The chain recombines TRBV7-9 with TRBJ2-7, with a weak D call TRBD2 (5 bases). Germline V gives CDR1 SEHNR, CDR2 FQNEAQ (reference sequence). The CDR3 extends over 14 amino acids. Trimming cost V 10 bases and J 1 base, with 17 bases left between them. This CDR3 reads CATDRGSLSYEQYF. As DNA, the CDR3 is TGTGCCACCGATCGTGGGAGCTTATCCTACGAGCAGTACTTC.

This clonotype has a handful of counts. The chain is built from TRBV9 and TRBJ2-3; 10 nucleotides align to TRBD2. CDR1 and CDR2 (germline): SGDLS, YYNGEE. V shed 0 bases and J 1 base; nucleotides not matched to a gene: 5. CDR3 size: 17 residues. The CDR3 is CASSVGIGTSGTDTQYF. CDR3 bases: TGTGCCAGCAGCGTAGGGATAGGGACTAGCGGCACAGATACGCAGTATTTT. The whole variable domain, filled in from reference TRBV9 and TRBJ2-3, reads DSGVTQTPKHLITATGQRVTLRCSPRSGDLSVYWYQQSLDQGLQFLIQYYNGEERAKGNILERFSAQQFPDLHSELNLSSLELGDSALYFCASSVGIGTSGTDTQYFGPGTRLTVL.

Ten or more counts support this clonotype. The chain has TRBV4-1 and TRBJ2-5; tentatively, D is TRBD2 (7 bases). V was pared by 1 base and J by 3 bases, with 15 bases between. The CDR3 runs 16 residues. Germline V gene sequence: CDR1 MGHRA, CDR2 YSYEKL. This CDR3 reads CASSQVKGGREETQYF. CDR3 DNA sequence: TGCGCCAGCAGCCAAGTTAAAGGGGGGAGGGAAGAGACCCAGTACTTC.

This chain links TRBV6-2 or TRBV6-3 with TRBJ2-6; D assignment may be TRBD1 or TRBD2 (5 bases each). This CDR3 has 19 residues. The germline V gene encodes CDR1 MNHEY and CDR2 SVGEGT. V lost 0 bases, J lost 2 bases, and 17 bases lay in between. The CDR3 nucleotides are TGTGCCAGCAGTTACTCGAAACAGAGGGACCTCCCTGGGGCCAACGTCCTGACTTTC. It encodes CASSYSKQRDLPGANVLTF.

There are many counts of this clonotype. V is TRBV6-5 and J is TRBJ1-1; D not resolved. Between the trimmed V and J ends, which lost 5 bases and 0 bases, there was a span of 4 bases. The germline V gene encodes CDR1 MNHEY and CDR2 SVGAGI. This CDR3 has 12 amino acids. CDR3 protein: CASSRMNTEAFF. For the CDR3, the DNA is TGTGCCAGCAGTCGGATGAACACTGAAGCTTTCTTT.

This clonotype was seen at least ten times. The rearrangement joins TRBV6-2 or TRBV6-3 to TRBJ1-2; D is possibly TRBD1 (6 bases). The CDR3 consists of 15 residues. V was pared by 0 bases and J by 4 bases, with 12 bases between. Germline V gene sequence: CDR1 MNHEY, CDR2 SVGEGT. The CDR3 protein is CASSYSLDRLYGYTF. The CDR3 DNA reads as TGTGCCAGCAGTTACTCGCTCGACAGGCTCTATGGCTACACCTTC.

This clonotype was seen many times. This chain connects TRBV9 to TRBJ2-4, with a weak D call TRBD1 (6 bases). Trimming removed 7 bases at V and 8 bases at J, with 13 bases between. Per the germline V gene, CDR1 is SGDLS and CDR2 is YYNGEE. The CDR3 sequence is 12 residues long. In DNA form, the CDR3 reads TGTGCCAGCTCCGAGGGGGAAGACATTCAGTACTTC. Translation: CASSEGEDIQYF.